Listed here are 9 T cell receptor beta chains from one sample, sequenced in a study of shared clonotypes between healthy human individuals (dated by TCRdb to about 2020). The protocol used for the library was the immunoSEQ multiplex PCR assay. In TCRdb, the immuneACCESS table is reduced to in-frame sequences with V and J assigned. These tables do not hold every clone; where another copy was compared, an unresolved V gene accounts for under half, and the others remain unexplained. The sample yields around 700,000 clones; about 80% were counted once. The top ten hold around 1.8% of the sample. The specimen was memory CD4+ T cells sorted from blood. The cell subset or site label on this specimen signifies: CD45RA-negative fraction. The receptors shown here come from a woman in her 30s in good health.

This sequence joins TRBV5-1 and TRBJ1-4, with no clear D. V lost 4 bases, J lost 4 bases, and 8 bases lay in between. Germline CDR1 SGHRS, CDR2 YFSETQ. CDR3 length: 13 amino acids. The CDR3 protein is CASSRADNEKLFF. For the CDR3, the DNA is TGCGCCAGCAGCCGGGCAGATAATGAAAAACTGTTTTTT.

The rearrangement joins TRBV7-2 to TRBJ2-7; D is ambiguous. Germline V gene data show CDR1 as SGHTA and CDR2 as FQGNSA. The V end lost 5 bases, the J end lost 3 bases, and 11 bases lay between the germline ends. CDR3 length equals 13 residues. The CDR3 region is CASSPTYIYEQYF. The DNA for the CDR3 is TGTGCCAGCAGCCCCACCTATATCTACGAGCAGTACTTC.

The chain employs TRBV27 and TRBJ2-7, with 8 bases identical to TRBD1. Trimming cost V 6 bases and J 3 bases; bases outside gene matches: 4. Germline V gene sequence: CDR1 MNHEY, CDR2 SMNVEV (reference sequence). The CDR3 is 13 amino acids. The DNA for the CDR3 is TGTGCCAGCAGCGGACAGGGACTCTACGAGCAGTACTTC. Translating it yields CASSGQGLYEQYF.

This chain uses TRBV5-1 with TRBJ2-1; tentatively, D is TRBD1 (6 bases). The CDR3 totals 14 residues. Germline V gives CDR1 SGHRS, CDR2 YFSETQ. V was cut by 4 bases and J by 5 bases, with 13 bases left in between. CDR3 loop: CASSPGTLNNEQFF. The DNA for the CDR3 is TGCGCCAGCAGCCCGGGGACATTAAACAATGAGCAGTTCTTC.

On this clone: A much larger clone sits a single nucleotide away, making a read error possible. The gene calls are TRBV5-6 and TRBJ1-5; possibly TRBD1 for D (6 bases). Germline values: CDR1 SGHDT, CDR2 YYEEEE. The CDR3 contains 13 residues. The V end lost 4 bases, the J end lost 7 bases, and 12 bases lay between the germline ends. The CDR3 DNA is TGTGCCAGCAGCCTCGGTGGGGGCCAGCCCCAGCATTTT. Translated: CASSLGGGQPQHF.

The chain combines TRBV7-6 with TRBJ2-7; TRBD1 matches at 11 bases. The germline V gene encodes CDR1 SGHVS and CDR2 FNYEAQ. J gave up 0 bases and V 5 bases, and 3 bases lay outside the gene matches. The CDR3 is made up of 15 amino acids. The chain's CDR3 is CASSRDRGGSYEQYF. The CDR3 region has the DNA TGTGCCAGCAGCCGGGACAGGGGGGGCTCCTACGAGCAGTACTTC.

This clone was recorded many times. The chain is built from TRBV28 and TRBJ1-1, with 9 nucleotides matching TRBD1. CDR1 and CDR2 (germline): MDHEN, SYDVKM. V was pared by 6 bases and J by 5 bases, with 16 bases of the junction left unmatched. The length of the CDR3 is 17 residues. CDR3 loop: CASSRPGTGPSDTEAFF. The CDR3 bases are TGTGCCAGCAGCCGCCCCGGGACAGGGCCGTCTGATACTGAAGCTTTCTTT.

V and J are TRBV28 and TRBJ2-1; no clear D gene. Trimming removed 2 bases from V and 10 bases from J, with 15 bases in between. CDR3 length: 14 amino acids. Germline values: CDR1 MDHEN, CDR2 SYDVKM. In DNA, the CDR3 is TGTGCCAGCAGTTTACCCGGGTTGATGGGGGAGCAGTTCTTC. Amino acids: CASSLPGLMGEQFF. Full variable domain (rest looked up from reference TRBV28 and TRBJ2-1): DVKVTQSSRYLVKRTGEKVFLECVQDMDHENMFWYRQDPGLGLRLIYFSYDVKMKEKGDIPEGYSVSREKKERFSLILESASTNQTSMYLCASSLPGLMGEQFFGPGTRLTVL.

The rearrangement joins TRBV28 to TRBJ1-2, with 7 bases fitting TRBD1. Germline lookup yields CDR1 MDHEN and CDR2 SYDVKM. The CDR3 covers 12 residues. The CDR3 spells CVTGVPNYGYTF. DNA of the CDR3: TGTGTAACAGGGGTACCTAACTATGGCTACACCTTC.